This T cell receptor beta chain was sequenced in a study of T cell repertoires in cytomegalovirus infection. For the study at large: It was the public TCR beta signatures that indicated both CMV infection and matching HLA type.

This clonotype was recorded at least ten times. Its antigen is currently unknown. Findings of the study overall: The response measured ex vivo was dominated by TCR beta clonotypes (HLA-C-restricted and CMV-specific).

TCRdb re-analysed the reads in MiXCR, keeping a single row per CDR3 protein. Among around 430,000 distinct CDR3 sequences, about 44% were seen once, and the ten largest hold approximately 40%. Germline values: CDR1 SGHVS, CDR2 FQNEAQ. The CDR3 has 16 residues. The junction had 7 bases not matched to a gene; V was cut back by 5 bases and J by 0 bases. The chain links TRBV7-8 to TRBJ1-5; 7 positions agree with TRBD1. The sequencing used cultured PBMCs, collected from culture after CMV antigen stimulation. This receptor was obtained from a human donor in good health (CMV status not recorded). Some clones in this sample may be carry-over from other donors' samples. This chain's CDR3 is CASSEWTGFSNQPQHF. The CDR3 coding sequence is TGTGCCAGCAGCGAGTGGACAGGTTTTAGCAATCAGCCCCAGCATTTT. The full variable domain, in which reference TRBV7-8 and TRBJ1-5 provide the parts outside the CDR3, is GAGVSQSPRYKVAKRGQDVALRCDPISGHVSLFWYQQALGQGPEFLTYFQNEAQLDKSGLPSDRFFAERPEGSVSTLKIQRTQQEDSAVYLCASSEWTGFSNQPQHFGDGTRLSIL.